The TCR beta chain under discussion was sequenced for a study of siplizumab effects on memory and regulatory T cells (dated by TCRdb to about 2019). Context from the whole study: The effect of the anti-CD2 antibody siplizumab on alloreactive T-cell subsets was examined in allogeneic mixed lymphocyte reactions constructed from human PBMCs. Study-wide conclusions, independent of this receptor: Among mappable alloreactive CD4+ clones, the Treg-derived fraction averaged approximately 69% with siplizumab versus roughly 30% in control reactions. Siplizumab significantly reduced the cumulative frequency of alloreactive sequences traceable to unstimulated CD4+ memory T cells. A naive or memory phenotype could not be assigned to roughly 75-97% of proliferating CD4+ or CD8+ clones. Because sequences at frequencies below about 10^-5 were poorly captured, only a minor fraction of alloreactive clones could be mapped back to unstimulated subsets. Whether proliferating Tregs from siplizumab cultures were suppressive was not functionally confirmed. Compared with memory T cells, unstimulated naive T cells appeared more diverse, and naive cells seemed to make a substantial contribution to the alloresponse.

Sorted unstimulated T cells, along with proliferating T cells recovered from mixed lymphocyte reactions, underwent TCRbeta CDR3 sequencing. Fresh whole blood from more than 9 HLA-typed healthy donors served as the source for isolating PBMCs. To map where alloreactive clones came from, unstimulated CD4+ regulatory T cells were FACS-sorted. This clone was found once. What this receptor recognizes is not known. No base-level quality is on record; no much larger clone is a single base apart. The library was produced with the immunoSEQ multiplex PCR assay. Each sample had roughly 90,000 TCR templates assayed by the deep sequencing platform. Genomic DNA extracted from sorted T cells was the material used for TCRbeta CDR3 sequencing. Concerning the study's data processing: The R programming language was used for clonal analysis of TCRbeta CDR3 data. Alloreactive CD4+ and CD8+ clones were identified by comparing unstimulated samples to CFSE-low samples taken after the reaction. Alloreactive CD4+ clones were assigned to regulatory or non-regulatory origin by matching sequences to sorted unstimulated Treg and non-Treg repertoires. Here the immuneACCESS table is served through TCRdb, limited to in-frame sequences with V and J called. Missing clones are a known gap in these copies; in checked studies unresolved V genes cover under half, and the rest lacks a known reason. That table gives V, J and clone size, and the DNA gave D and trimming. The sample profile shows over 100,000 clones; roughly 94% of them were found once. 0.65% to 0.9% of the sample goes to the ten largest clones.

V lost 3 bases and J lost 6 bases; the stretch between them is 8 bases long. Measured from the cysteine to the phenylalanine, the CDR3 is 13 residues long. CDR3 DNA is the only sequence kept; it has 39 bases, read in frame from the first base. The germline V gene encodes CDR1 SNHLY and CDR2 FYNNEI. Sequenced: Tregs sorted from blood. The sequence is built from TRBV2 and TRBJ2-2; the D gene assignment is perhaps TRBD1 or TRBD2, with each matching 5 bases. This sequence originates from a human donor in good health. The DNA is TGTGCCAGCAGTGATGGGGGTTCCGGGGAGCTGTTTTTT. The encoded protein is CASSDGGSGELFF. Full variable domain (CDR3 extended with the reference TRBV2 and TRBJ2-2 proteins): EPEVTQTPSHQVTQMGQEVILRCVPISNHLYFYWYRQILGQKVEFLVSFYNNEISEKSEIFDDQFSVERPDGSNFTLKIRSTKLEDSAMYFCASSDGGSGELFFGEGSRLTVL.